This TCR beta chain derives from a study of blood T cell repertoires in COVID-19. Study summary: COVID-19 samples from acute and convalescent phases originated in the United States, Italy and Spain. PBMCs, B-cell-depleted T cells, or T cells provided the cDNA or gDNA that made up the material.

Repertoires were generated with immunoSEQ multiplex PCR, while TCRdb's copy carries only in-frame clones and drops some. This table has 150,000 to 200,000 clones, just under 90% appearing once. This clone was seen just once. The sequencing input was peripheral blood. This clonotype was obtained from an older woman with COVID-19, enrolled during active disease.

The chain's CDR3 is CASSIAGNGDEQFF. In nucleotides, the CDR3 is TGTGCCAGTAGTATAGCCGGCAACGGAGATGAGCAGTTCTTC. The genes are TRBV19 and TRBJ2-1; D is unclear. CDR3 size: 14 residues. V shed 1 base and J shed 8 bases, with 12 bases lying between them. Germline V CDR1 and CDR2: LNHDA, SQIVND (reference sequence).